This T cell receptor beta chain was retrieved from a study of neoadjuvant anti-PD-1 for oral cavity cancer. This clone was detected only once. Its target is not known. Notes on the study in general: Only a few patients per response group were TCR-analyzed; validation needed.

V was cut by 3 bases and J by 0 bases, with 15 bases left in between. CDR1 and CDR2 (germline): SGHTA, FQGNSA. This CDR3 spans 17 amino acids. Profiling relied on immunoSEQ multiplex PCR, and the TCRdb table lists in-frame clones only, not all of them. In the table there are roughly 15,000 clones, around 62% of which are singletons. The chain links TRBV7-2 to TRBJ1-3; D remains unclear. The sequence was collected from a person aged 35 to 85 with oral cavity squamous cell carcinoma. The sequenced sample was PBMCs, obtained before nivolumab (anti-PD-1) treatment. This CDR3 reads CASSFFRYTSSGNTIYF. The CDR3 DNA is TGTGCCAGCAGCTTTTTTAGATACACCTCCTCTGGAAACACCATATATTTT. The full variable domain, its missing parts supplied by reference TRBV7-2 and TRBJ1-3, is GAGVSQSPSNKVTEKGKDVELRCDPISGHTALYWYRQSLGQGLEFLIYFQGNSAPDKSGLPSDRFSAERTGGSVSTLTIQRTQQEDSAVYLCASSFFRYTSSGNTIYFGEGSWLTVV.